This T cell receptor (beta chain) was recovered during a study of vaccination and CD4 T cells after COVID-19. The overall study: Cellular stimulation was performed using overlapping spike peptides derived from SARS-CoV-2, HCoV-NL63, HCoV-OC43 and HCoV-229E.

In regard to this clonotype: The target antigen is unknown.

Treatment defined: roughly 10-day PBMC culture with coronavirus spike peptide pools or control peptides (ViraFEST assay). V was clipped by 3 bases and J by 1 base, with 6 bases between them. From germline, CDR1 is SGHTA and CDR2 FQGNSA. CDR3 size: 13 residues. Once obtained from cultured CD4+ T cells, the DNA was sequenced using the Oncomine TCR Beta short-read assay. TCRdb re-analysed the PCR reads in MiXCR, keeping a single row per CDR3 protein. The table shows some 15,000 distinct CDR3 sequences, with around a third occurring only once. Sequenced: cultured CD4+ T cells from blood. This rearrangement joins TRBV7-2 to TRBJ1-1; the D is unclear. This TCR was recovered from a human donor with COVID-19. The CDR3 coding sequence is TGTGCCAGCAGCTTCGGACGGAACACTGAAGCTTTCTTT. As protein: CASSFGRNTEAFF.